This paragraph covers one TCR beta chain sequence. The same CDR3 is also encoded by other DNA sequences in this sample. This sample stems from a study of shared clonotypes between healthy human individuals. CDR1 and CDR2 from the germline V gene are DFQATT and SNEGSKA (reference sequence). V was pared by 6 bases and J by 2 bases, with 4 bases between. The CDR3 covers 10 residues. Method: immunoSEQ multiplex PCR; TCRdb's copy keeps in-frame clones and lacks some. The sample has about 1 million clones; roughly 70% are singletons. This sequence joins TRBV20-1 and TRBJ2-5; D gene ambiguous. Material: memory CD4+ T cells sorted from blood. Subset of the sample: CD45RA-negative fraction. The TCR comes from a man younger than 35 in good health. Written as DNA, the CDR3 is TGCAGTGCCACACAAGAGACCCAGTACTTC. The encoded protein is CSATQETQYF.